This is a list of T cell receptor beta chains from one sample in a study of glioma-infiltrating T cells. TCRdb processed the multiplex PCR reads anew with MiXCR; each CDR3 protein has one entry. The profile shows about 130,000 distinct CDR3 sequences, 20% to 25% of them singletons. Sequences were obtained from glioma tissue, nonneoplastic brain tissue, or PBMCs (not recorded which). These TCRs come from a human donor with low-grade glioma or glioblastoma, undergoing nonglioma brain surgery, or in good health (not recorded which). CDR3s include the opening cysteine and the closing phenylalanine or tryptophan. D genes are given only for firm matches. The size field is filled for only some rows; it gives once, few, many or a size class.

d_call,j_call,clone_size,v_call,cdr3_nt,cdr3_aa
.,TRBJ2-2,few,TRBV27,TGTGCCAGCAGTTTATGGTCCCGTTACACCGGGGAGCTGTTTTTT,CASSLWSRYTGELFF
.,TRBJ1-1,.,TRBV11-2,TGTGCAGGCAGCTTAGATCGGGACACTGAAGCTTTCTTT,CAGSLDRDTEAFF
.,TRBJ2-6,many,TRBV27,TGTGCCAGCAGTTTATCCCCCGCCTCTGGGGCCAACGTCCTGACTTTC,CASSLSPASGANVLTF
.,TRBJ2-5,many,TRBV28,TGTGCCAGCAGCGAAGTTGGAGAAGAGACCCAGTACTTC,CASSEVGEETQYF
.,TRBJ1-2,.,TRBV7-2,TGTGCCAGCAGCCCGCAAGGGGAGGGGGTGCGTTTTCATGACTACACCTTC,CASSPQGEGVRFHDYTF
.,TRBJ2-1,many,TRBV4-1,TGCGCCAGCAGCCAAGTTAACATGGTTACCTACAATGAGCAGTTCTTC,CASSQVNMVTYNEQFF
.,TRBJ2-2,.,TRBV11-2,TGTGCCAGCAGCTTAGGTCTAGCGAGATCCCCGAACACCGGGGAGCTGTTTTTT,CASSLGLARSPNTGELFF
.,TRBJ1-2,many,TRBV25-1,TGTGCCAGCAGTCCGCCCGGCTCGACTAACTATGGCTACACCTTC,CASSPPGSTNYGYTF
.,TRBJ2-5,.,TRBV14,TGTGCCAGCAGCCCCCTCTGGCCCCAAGAGACCCAGTACTTC,CASSPLWPQETQYF
.,TRBJ2-6,many,TRBV19,TGTGCCAGTAGTATGCAAGGATACAGGAGCTCTGGGGCCAACGTCCTGACTTTC,CASSMQGYRSSGANVLTF
TRBD1,TRBJ1-2,many,TRBV28,TGTGCCAGCAGTGGTACCGGGACAGGGGAAATACTAGGCTATGGCTACACCTTC,CASSGTGTGEILGYGYTF
.,TRBJ1-2,many,TRBV4-3,TGCGCCAGCAGCCGGGAAACAGAGGGCTACACCTTC,CASSRETEGYTF
.,TRBJ2-5,many,TRBV20-1,TGCAGTGCTAGTCTGAGGTTACTAAAGACCCAGTACTTC,CSASLRLLKTQYF
TRBD1,TRBJ1-2,many,TRBV6-1,TGTGCCAGCGCCGAACCCCCCGGGACAGCAAACTATGGCTACACCTTC,CASAEPPGTANYGYTF
.,TRBJ2-3,many,TRBV14,TGTGCCAGCAGCTCCCTACCCACTAGCCATCTCACAGATACGCAGTATTTT,CASSSLPTSHLTDTQYF
TRBD2,TRBJ2-7,.,TRBV20-1,TGCAGTGCTATAACTAGCGGGAGGGGAATCTACGAGCAGTACTTC,CSAITSGRGIYEQYF
.,TRBJ2-2,many,TRBV7-7,TGTGCCAGCAGCAAAGGGACTTACACCGGGGAGCTGTTTTTT,CASSKGTYTGELFF
TRBD1,TRBJ1-1,many,TRBV7-3,TGTGCCAGCAGCTTAACGGGACAGAGGAACACTGAAGCTTTCTTT,CASSLTGQRNTEAFF
TRBD1,TRBJ2-2,many,TRBV29-1,TGCAGCGTTGGGCCCCCTGTAACAGGGGGAAACACCGGGGAGCTGTTTTTT,CSVGPPVTGGNTGELFF
TRBD1,TRBJ2-6,few,TRBV2,TGTGCCAGCTCTCAGGACAGGGCTGCTGGGGCCAACGTCCTGACTTTC,CASSQDRAAGANVLTF
TRBD1,TRBJ2-7,many,TRBV7-2,TGTGCCAGCAGCTTAGCCGGACAGGGGGCTGACGAGCAGTACTTC,CASSLAGQGADEQYF
TRBD2,TRBJ2-5,few,TRBV6-1,TGTTCCAGCAGTCGGATACTAGCGAACCAAGAGACCCAGTACTTC,CSSSRILANQETQYF
.,TRBJ1-1,many,TRBV7-9,TGTGCCAGCAGCGGATCCTCCCAAGCTGAAGCTTTCTTT,CASSGSSQAEAFF
.,TRBJ2-1,many,TRBV18,TGTGCCAGCTCACCACCGGGGCTAGGATCCTACAATGAGCAGTTCTTC,CASSPPGLGSYNEQFF
.,TRBJ2-7,many,TRBV27,TGTGCCAGCAGTTGGTCCGGGGGCGGCTACGAGCAGTACTTC,CASSWSGGGYEQYF
.,TRBJ2-3,many,TRBV29-1,TGCAGCGTTGTTGGGGGTTTAACAGATACGCAGTATTTT,CSVVGGLTDTQYF
.,TRBJ1-5,many,TRBV7-8,TGTGCCAGCAGCACAACAATTAGCAATCAGCCCCAGCATTTT,CASSTTISNQPQHF
TRBD2,TRBJ2-3,many,TRBV7-8,TGTGCCAGCAGCTTAGGGACCGGGACTAGCGGGAGATGGACAGATACGCAGTATTTT,CASSLGTGTSGRWTDTQYF
.,TRBJ2-7,many,TRBV12-3/TRBV12-4,TGTGCCAGCAGTGCGGGACCCTCGAAGGACTTC,CASSAGPSKDF
.,TRBJ1-6,many,TRBV12-3/TRBV12-4,TGTGCCAGCAGTTTATTTCAGAGAACTGATTCACCCCTCCACTTT,CASSLFQRTDSPLHF
.,TRBJ2-3,once,TRBV28,TGTGCCGGCAGTTTGAAGTGGGACCGCACAGATACGCAGTATTTT,CAGSLKWDRTDTQYF
.,TRBJ2-1,.,TRBV4-1,TGCGCCAGCAGCAAATGGGCCGGGAATGAGCAGTTCTTC,CASSKWAGNEQFF
.,TRBJ2-5,.,TRBV4-3,TGCGCCAACAGCCAACGTGGGGGGCGCGGGGAGACCCAGTACTTC,CANSQRGGRGETQYF
.,TRBJ1-5,few,TRBV3-1,TGTGCCAGCAGCCAAGGTAGCAATCAGCCCCAGCATTTT,CASSQGSNQPQHF
TRBD1,TRBJ1-2,.,TRBV29-1,TGCAGCGTTGTTGAGGGGGCCGTTCGCTACACCTTC,CSVVEGAVRYTF
.,TRBJ2-7,.,TRBV5-1,TGCGCCAGCAGCTTACTACAGGGTTACGAGCAGTACTTC,CASSLLQGYEQYF
TRBD1,TRBJ2-7,many,TRBV10-3,TGTGCCATCAGTGAATGGTGGACAGGGTCGAACGAGCAGTACTTC,CAISEWWTGSNEQYF
.,TRBJ1-6,many,TRBV2,TGTGCCAGCAGGCTCGGAGCGGTATTACGGTCCCTCCACTTT,CASRLGAVLRSLHF
.,TRBJ2-2,many,TRBV2,TGTGCCAGCGGGTTACAGCCCAACACCGGGGAGCTGTTTTTT,CASGLQPNTGELFF
TRBD1,TRBJ1-4,many,TRBV4-1,TGCGCCAGCAGCTCAGATCCGGGACAGGGTAGGATGGCTAATGAAAAACTGTTTTTT,CASSSDPGQGRMANEKLFF
TRBD1,TRBJ2-7,many,TRBV28,TGTGCCACCCTTCTGGACAGGGACGTTGAGCAGTACTTC,CATLLDRDVEQYF
TRBD2,TRBJ2-7,many,TRBV4-1,TGCGCCAGCAGCCAAGTCGAGCGGGACGAGCGGTACTTC,CASSQVERDERYF